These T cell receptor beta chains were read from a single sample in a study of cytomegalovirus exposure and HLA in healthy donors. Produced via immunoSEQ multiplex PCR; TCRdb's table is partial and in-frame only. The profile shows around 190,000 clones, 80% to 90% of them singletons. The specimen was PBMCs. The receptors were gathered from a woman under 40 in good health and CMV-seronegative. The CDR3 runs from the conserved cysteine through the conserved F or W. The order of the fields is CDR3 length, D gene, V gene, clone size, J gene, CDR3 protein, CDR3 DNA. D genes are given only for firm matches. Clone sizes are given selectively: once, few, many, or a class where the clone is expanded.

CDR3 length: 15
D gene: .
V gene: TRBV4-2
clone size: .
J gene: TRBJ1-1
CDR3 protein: CASSQGILEDSEAFF
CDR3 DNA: TGTGCCAGCAGCCAAGGGATTTTGGAGGACAGTGAAGCTTTCTTT

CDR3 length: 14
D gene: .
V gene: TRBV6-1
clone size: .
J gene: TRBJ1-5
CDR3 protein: CASSLPGVNQPQHF
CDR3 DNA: TGTGCCAGCAGTTTGCCAGGGGTCAATCAGCCCCAGCATTTT

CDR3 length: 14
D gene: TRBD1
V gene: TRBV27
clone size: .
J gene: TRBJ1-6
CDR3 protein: CASSRTGLDSPLHF
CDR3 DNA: TGTGCCAGCAGTCGGACAGGGTTGGATTCACCCCTCCACTTT

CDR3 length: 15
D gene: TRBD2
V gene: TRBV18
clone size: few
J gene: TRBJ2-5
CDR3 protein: CASSPSGGGKKTQYF
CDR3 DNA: TGTGCCAGCTCACCATCGGGAGGAGGGAAAAAGACCCAGTACTTC

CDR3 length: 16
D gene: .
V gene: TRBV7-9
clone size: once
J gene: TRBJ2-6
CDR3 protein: CASSHSRAGGANVLTF
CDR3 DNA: TGTGCCAGCAGCCATTCACGGGCGGGCGGGGCCAACGTCCTGACTTTC

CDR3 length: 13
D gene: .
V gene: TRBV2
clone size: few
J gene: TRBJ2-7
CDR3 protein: CASSEVIAYEQYF
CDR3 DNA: TGTGCCAGCAGTGAAGTTATAGCGTACGAGCAGTACTTC

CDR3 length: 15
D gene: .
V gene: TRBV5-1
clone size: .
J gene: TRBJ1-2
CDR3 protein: CASSLGPGLNYGYTF
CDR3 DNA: TGCGCCAGCAGCTTGGGCCCGGGACTGAACTATGGCTACACCTTC

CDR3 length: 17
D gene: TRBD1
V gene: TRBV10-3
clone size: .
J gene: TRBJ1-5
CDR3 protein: CAISAGQGSGSNQPQHF
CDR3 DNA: TGTGCCATCAGTGCGGGACAGGGATCGGGTAGCAATCAGCCCCAGCATTTT

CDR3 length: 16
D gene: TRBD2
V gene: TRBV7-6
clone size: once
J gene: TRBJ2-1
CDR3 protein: CASSSAGTSAYNEQFF
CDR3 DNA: TGTGCCAGCAGCTCGGCCGGGACTAGCGCCTACAATGAGCAGTTCTTC

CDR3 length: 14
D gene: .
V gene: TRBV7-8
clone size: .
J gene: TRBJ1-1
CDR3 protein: CASSLAAGNTEAFF
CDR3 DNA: TGTGCCAGCAGCTTAGCGGCAGGGAACACTGAAGCTTTCTTT

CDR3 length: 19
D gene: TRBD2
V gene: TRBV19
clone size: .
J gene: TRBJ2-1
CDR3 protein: CASSTRGFGREGRYNEQFF
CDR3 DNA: TGTGCCAGTAGTACCCGAGGGTTCGGCCGGGAGGGCCGATACAATGAGCAGTTCTTC

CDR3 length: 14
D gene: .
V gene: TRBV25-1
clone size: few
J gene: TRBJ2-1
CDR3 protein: CASSENSSSNEQFF
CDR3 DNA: TGTGCCAGCAGTGAAAATTCAAGCTCCAATGAGCAGTTCTTC

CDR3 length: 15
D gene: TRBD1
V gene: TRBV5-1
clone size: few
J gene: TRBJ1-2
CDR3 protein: CASSWGQGGTEGYTF
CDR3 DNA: TGCGCCAGCAGCTGGGGACAGGGCGGAACAGAAGGCTACACCTTC

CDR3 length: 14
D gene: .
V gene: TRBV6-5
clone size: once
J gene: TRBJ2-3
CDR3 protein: CASSTPGSTDTQYF
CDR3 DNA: TGTGCCAGCAGCACTCCCGGGAGCACAGATACGCAGTATTTT

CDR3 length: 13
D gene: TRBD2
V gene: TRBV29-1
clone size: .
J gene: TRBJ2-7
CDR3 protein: CSVRTSGRDEQYF
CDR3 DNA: TGCAGCGTGCGGACTAGCGGGAGAGACGAGCAGTACTTC

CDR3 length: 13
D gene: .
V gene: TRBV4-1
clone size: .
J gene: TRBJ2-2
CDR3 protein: CASSQDLTGELFF
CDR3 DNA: TGCGCCAGCAGCCAGGACTTGACCGGGGAGCTGTTTTTT

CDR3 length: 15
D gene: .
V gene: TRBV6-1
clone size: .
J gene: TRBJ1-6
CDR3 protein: CASSENIQGNSPLHF
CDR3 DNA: TGTGCCAGCAGTGAAAACATACAGGGTAATTCACCCCTCCACTTT

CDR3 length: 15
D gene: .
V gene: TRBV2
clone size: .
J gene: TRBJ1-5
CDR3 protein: CASSVDSGGNQPQHF
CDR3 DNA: TGTGCCAGCAGTGTGGACAGCGGGGGCAATCAGCCCCAGCATTTT

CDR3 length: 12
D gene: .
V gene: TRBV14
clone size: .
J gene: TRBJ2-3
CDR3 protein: CATGKSTDTQYF
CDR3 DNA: TGTGCCACGGGAAAAAGCACAGATACGCAGTATTTT

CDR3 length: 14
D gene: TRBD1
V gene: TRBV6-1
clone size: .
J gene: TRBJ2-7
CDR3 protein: CASSLDRGRVEQYF
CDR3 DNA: TGTGCCAGCAGTTTAGACAGGGGGCGCGTCGAGCAGTACTTC

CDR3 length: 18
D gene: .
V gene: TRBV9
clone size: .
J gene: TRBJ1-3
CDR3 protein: CASSVDLLEAFSGNTIYF
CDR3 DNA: TGTGCCAGCAGCGTAGATCTCTTGGAGGCCTTCTCTGGAAACACCATATATTTT

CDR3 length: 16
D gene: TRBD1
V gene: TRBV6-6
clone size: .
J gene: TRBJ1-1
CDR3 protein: CATSFPGQGLNTEAFF
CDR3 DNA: TGTGCCACCTCTTTCCCGGGACAGGGATTGAACACTGAAGCTTTCTTT

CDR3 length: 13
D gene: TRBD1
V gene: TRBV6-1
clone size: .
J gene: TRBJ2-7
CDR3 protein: CATAPGQNYEQYF
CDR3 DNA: TGTGCCACAGCGCCGGGACAGAACTACGAGCAGTACTTC

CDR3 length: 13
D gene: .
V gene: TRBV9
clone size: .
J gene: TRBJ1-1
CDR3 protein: CASSVGGLTEAFF
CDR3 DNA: TGTGCCAGCAGCGTAGGAGGGCTCACTGAAGCTTTCTTT

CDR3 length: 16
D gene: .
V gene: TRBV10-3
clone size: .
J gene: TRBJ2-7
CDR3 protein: CAISEPGVARDYEQYF
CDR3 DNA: TGTGCCATCAGTGAGCCGGGAGTAGCGCGGGACTACGAGCAGTACTTC

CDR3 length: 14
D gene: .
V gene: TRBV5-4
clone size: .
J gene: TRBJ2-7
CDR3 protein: CASTPGLDKYEQYF
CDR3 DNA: TGTGCCAGCACCCCAGGGCTAGATAAATACGAGCAGTACTTC

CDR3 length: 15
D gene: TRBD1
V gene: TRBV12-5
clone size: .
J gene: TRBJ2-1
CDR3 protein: CASGTGQGVNNEQFF
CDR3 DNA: TGTGCTAGTGGCACGGGACAGGGGGTAAACAATGAGCAGTTCTTC

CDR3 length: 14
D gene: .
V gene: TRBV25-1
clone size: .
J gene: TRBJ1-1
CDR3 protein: CASSEFGGYTEAFF
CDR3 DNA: TGTGCCAGCAGTGAATTCGGGGGATACACTGAAGCTTTCTTT